One sample yielded the 8 T cell receptor beta chains listed below, sequenced in a study of metastatic and nonmetastatic thyroid tumors. TCRdb re-called clones via MiXCR from the PCR reads. This sample has more than 12,000 clones, with around 20% found just once. Thyroid surgery had not been preceded by any treatment in any patient. The specimen sequenced was blood. These receptors originate from a female donor with papillary thyroid cancer or a benign thyroid nodule (not recorded which). Some clones in this sample may be carry-over from other donors' samples.

This clone was detected ten times or more. The chain employs TRBV5-1 and TRBJ2-1; perhaps D is TRBD1 or TRBD2 (6 bases each). The CDR3 runs 14 residues. The germline V gene has CDR1 SGHRS and CDR2 YFSETQ. V was trimmed by 4 bases and J by 4 bases, leaving 12 bases between them. The CDR3, as DNA: TGCGCCAGCAGCGCCGGGGGCGCGTACAATGAGCAGTTCTTC. It specifies CASSAGGAYNEQFF.

In this sample, this clone turned up many times. The chain joins TRBV4-3 to TRBJ2-1; no firm D call. V lost 1 base and J 0 bases, leaving 7 bases between the germline ends. This CDR3 comprises 15 residues. CDR1 and CDR2 (germline): LGHNA, YSLEER. Here the CDR3 DNA reads TGCGCCAGCAGCCAAGGGTGGGGCTCCTACAATGAGCAGTTCTTC. Encoded protein: CASSQGWGSYNEQFF.

The CDR3 DNA reads TGTGCCAGCAGCGGTCTGATCGGCGCTGTCTTCTCCTACGAGCAGTACTTC. This encodes CASSGLIGAVFSYEQYF. The chain joins TRBV5-6 to TRBJ2-7; no clear D. Germline CDR1 and CDR2: SGHDT and YYEEEE. The CDR3 runs to 17 residues. Between the trimmed V and J ends, which lost 4 bases and 0 bases, there was a span of 20 bases.

The CDR3: CASSLLASSYNEQFF. The CDR3 DNA reads as TGTGCCAGCAGTTTACTAGCGAGCTCCTACAATGAGCAGTTCTTC. J is TRBJ2-1 and V is TRBV12-3 or TRBV12-4; weak D call: TRBD2 (6 bases). This CDR3 has 15 amino acids. V was cut by 2 bases and J by 0 bases, with 8 bases left in between.

At least ten counts were recorded for this clone. The chain links TRBV4-2 to TRBJ1-5, with D perhaps TRBD1 (6 bases). The V end was cut by 3 bases, the J end by 3 bases, with 12 bases between. CDR1 is LGHNA, CDR2 YNFKEQ, per germline. The CDR3 consists of 15 residues. CDR3 DNA: TGTGCCAGCAGCCAGGGCACAGGGTCCAATCAGCCCCAGCATTTT. This sequence encodes CASSQGTGSNQPQHF.

Many counts were recorded for this clone. This same CDR3 is encoded by further DNA sequences in the sample. The chain employs TRBV5-4 and TRBJ1-6, with TRBD1 identical over 7 bases. V shed 4 bases, J shed 5 bases, and the junction held 6 bases outside the gene matches. The CDR3 is made up of 15 amino acids. Germline values: CDR1 SGHNT, CDR2 YYREEE (reference sequence). The CDR3 loop is CASSPGTANNSPLHF. DNA for the CDR3: TGTGCCAGCAGCCCGGGGACAGCAAATAATTCACCCCTCCACTTT.

This clone was seen at least ten times. The chain uses TRBV13 and TRBJ2-5, with D unclear. This CDR3 comprises 16 residues. Trimming removed 5 bases from V and 1 base from J, with 17 bases in between. Germline V gives CDR1 PRHDT, CDR2 FYEKMQ (reference sequence). CDR3 loop: CASSLSIGVLQETQYF. The DNA for the CDR3 is TGTGCCAGCAGCCTAAGCATAGGCGTGCTCCAAGAGACCCAGTACTTC.

Concerning this clone: The germline gene is not matched at one end of the junction; a read error may be the cause. The chain couples TRBV6-8 to TRBJ1-3; tentative D call: TRBD1 (6 bases). CDR1 is MNHGY, CDR2 SAAAGT, per germline. The CDR3 length is 11 residues. CDR3 in amino acids: CASGQGNTIYF. As DNA, the CDR3 is TGCGCCAGTGGACAGGGAAACACCATATATTTT.